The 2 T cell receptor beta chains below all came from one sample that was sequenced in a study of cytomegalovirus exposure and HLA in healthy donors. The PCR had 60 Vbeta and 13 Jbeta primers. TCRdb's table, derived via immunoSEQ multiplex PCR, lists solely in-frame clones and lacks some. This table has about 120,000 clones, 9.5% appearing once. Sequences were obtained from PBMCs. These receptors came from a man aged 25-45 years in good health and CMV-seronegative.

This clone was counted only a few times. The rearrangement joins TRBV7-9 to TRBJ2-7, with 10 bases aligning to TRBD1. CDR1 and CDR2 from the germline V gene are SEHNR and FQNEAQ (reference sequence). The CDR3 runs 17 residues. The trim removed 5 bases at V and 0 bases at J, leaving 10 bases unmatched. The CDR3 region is CASSHGWRDRGSYEQYF. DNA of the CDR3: TGTGCCAGCAGCCACGGCTGGCGGGACAGGGGCTCCTACGAGCAGTACTTC.

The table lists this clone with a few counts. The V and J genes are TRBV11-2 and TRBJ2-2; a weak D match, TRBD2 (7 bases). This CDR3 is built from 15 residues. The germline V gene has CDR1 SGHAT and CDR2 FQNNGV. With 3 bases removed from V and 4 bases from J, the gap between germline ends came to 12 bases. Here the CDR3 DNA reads TGTGCCAGCAGCTTTGGGGGGGGCCCCACCGGGGAGCTGTTTTTT. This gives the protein CASSFGGGPTGELFF.